Following are 22 T cell receptor beta chains from one sample sequenced in a study of cytomegalovirus exposure and HLA in healthy donors. Researchers ran the PCR with 60 Vbeta and 13 Jbeta primers. This table comes from immunoSEQ multiplex PCR, and its TCRdb copy is limited to in-frame clones, with some not included. Of 95,000 to 150,000 clones listed, 75% to 90% are singletons. The sequenced material came from PBMCs. All receptors come from a man aged 25 to 40 in good health and CMV-seronegative.

The chain uses TRBV28 and TRBJ2-3; TRBD1 matches 12 bases. The CDR3 length is 20 residues. The germline V gene encodes CDR1 MDHEN and CDR2 SYDVKM. Trimming removed 3 bases from V and 3 bases from J; junction bases left unmatched: 16. In DNA, the CDR3 is TGTGCCAGCAGTTTCCCGGGACAGGGGGCTGGCGGTGGTCGGACAGATACGCAGTATTTT. The encoded protein is CASSFPGQGAGGGRTDTQYF.

The table lists this clone with a few counts. The chain uses TRBV6-5 and TRBJ2-3; the match to TRBD2 covers 8 bases. Germline loops: CDR1 MNHEY, CDR2 SVGAGI. The CDR3 totals 15 residues. V lost 5 bases, J lost 3 bases, and 7 bases stayed unmatched. The CDR3 coding sequence is TGTGCCAGCAGTGGGGTAGCGGGGCAAACAGATACGCAGTATTTT. Protein: CASSGVAGQTDTQYF.

This sequence joins TRBV10-3 and TRBJ2-1, with TRBD1 identical over 8 bases. CDR1 and CDR2 (germline): ENHRY, SYGVKD. This CDR3 has 15 residues. V shed 4 bases and J 0 bases; nucleotides not matched to a gene: 2. CDR3 protein: CAISVTGGSYNEQFF. The CDR3 nucleotides are TGTGCCATCAGTGTAACAGGGGGCTCCTACAATGAGCAGTTCTTC.

This rearrangement joins TRBV10-3 to TRBJ1-6; TRBD1 matches 9 bases. V was clipped by 1 base and J by 7 bases; unmatched bases: 2. Germline V CDR1 and CDR2: ENHRY, SYGVKD. The CDR3 contains 15 residues. As DNA, the CDR3 is TGTGCCATCAGTGAGTTACAGGGGGCCAATTCACCCCTCCACTTT. Translated: CAISELQGANSPLHF.

This sequence joins TRBV28 and TRBJ1-4, with D possibly being TRBD1 (6 bases). Trimming shortened V by 8 bases and J by 8 bases, and 18 bases separated the two germline ends. This CDR3 is 14 amino acids long. The V gene's germline CDR1 is MDHEN and CDR2 SYDVKM. DNA of the CDR3: TGTGCCAGCTTGTCCTCAGGGGCGGCGGAAAAACTGTTTTTT. Its translation: CASLSSGAAEKLFF.

As regards this clone: At one end, the junction sequence differs from germline, possibly due to a read error. The rearrangement joins TRBV7-9 to TRBJ1-6; TRBD1 matches 9 bases. The CDR3 totals 15 residues. From germline, CDR1 is SEHNR and CDR2 FQNEAQ (reference sequence). The CDR3: CASSLGGQGHSALHF. CDR3 coding DNA: TGTGCCAGCAGCCTTGGGGGACAGGGACATTCAGCCCTCCACTTT.

This clone occurred once. As the CDR3 is not closed by the conserved phenylalanine or tryptophan, this likely results from a read error. The chain uses TRBV6-5 and TRBJ2-3; no reliable D call. CDR3 length equals 13 residues. Deletions cut 3 bases from V and 2 bases from J, with 6 bases between. The germline V gene has CDR1 MNHEY and CDR2 SVGAGI. The CDR3 loop reads CASSYRHTDTQYL. The CDR3 nucleotides are TGTGCCAGCAGTTATAGACACACAGATACGCAGTATCTT.

This clone showed up just a few times. The rearrangement joins TRBV11-2 to TRBJ1-2; D is unresolved. V gave up 1 base and J gave up 5 bases, with 5 bases separating them. Germline CDR1 SGHAT, CDR2 FQNNGV. This CDR3 has 12 residues. CDR3 region: CASSLGRYGYTF. The CDR3 bases are TGTGCCAGCAGCTTAGGTCGTTATGGCTACACCTTC.

The chain employs TRBV19 and TRBJ2-1; 8 bases align to TRBD1. Germline V gene sequence: CDR1 LNHDA, CDR2 SQIVND (reference sequence). The CDR3 consists of 15 residues. With V trimmed by 3 bases and J by 9 bases, 10 bases remained unmatched. CDR3 in amino acids: CASSIGSTGVAEQFF. The CDR3, as DNA: TGTGCCAGTAGTATCGGTTCGACAGGGGTCGCTGAGCAGTTCTTC.

The rearrangement joins TRBV6-6 to TRBJ1-1; D is unclear. CDR1 MNHNY and CDR2 SVGAGI come from the germline V gene (reference sequence). V was pared by 6 bases and J by 1 base, with 3 bases between. This CDR3 region has 11 residues. The CDR3 reads CASSGNTEAFF. The CDR3 DNA reads as TGTGCCAGCAGCGGGAACACTGAAGCTTTCTTT.

This clone has just a few counts. The genes are TRBV6-5 and TRBJ2-7; 9 positions agree with TRBD1. Germline trimming cut 6 bases from V and 7 bases from J; bases unmatched to any gene: 7. From germline, CDR1 is MNHEY and CDR2 SVGAGI. The CDR3 loop spans 13 amino acids. The CDR3 is CASRDRGTGEQYF. In nucleotides, the CDR3 is TGTGCCAGCAGGGACAGGGGCACGGGGGAGCAGTACTTC.

The chain combines TRBV11-2 with TRBJ1-1, with 7 bases aligning to TRBD1. CDR3 length equals 14 residues. CDR1 is SGHAT, CDR2 FQNNGV, per germline. Unmatched junction bases numbered 4, after V lost 2 bases and J lost 4 bases. CDR3 residues: CASSLYRGLTEAFF. The CDR3 DNA reads as TGTGCCAGCAGCTTATACAGGGGTCTCACTGAAGCTTTCTTT.

V usage is TRBV25-1 and J usage is TRBJ1-1, with D perhaps matching TRBD1 (5 bases). The V end lost 3 bases, the J end lost 1 base, and 9 bases lay between the germline ends. Germline CDR1 and CDR2: MGHDK and SYGVNS. The CDR3 contains 14 residues. CDR3 protein: CASSETEENTEAFF. For the CDR3, the DNA is TGTGCCAGCAGTGAGACAGAGGAGAACACTGAAGCTTTCTTT.

The genes are TRBV4-1 and TRBJ2-5, with TRBD1 as a possible D gene (6 bases). The end of the DNA aligns better with TRBJ2-7, so the J call may be wrong. Germline loops: CDR1 MGHRA, CDR2 YSYEKL. This CDR3 has 17 residues. This CDR3 reads CASSQGTGLQGTYEQYF. Here the CDR3 DNA reads TGCGCCAGCAGCCAAGGCACCGGGCTACAGGGAACCTACGAGCAGTACTTC.

The V gene is TRBV28, the J gene TRBJ1-5, with D uncertain. V was trimmed by 3 bases and J by 1 base, leaving 13 bases between them. The CDR3 runs to 16 residues. Germline CDR1 MDHEN, CDR2 SYDVKM. The CDR3 nucleotides are TGTGCCAGCAGTTTTACTTACCGAAGAAGCAATCAGCCCCAGCATTTT. It is translated as CASSFTYRRSNQPQHF.

This clone was seen only a few times. The chain uses TRBV2 and TRBJ1-1, with a possible D match to TRBD1 (5 bases). CDR1 is SNHLY, CDR2 FYNNEI, per germline. The CDR3 has 13 residues. The V end was cut by 5 bases, the J end by 3 bases, with 10 bases between. The CDR3 sequence: CASSTDSYTEAFF. Here the CDR3 DNA reads TGTGCCAGCAGTACCGACAGTTACACTGAAGCTTTCTTT.

The chain joins TRBV5-4 to TRBJ1-1, with no clear D. Trimming stripped 0 bases from V and 1 base from J, with 10 bases between. Germline V lookup: CDR1 SGHNT, CDR2 YYREEE (reference sequence). The CDR3 sequence is 15 residues long. Written as DNA, the CDR3 is TGTGCCAGCAGCTTGGAGCCGTACCAGAACACTGAAGCTTTCTTT. This codes for CASSLEPYQNTEAFF.

In this sample, this clone turned up a few times. V usage is TRBV11-3 and J usage is TRBJ1-1; no reliable D call. Germline V gene lookup returns CDR1 SGHNT and CDR2 YENEEA. The V end lost 2 bases, the J end lost 1 base, and 5 bases lay between the germline ends. There are 13 residues in the CDR3. The CDR3 DNA reads as TGTGCCAGCAGCTTACAAAAGAACACTGAAGCTTTCTTT. Translating it yields CASSLQKNTEAFF.

Regarding this clone: The junction shows a germline mismatch at one end, possibly a read error. This rearrangement joins TRBV5-1 to TRBJ2-4; TRBD1 agrees at 7 bases. The CDR3 extends over 14 amino acids. Germline CDR1 and CDR2: SGHRS and YFSETQ. CDR3 residues: CASSEGGSKNSQYF. The DNA for the CDR3 is TGCGCCAGCAGCGAAGGGGGCAGCAAAAACAGTCAGTACTTC.

The chain combines TRBV11-3 with TRBJ2-5; 8 bases are shared with TRBD2. This CDR3 region has 16 residues. Per germline, CDR1 SGHNT and CDR2 YENEEA. V gave up 5 bases and J gave up 4 bases; unmatched junction bases: 12. For the CDR3, the DNA is TGTGCCAGCAGCCACAAGACCGGGGGGGAGGGAGAGACCCAGTACTTC. Translation gives CASSHKTGGEGETQYF.

V and J are TRBV5-1 and TRBJ1-1; no reliable D call. CDR1 and CDR2 (germline): SGHRS, YFSETQ. Deletions cut 2 bases from V and 1 base from J, with 9 bases between. The CDR3 runs to 14 residues. The CDR3 bases are TGCGCCAGCAGCTTTTTCGGTCCGAACACTGAAGCTTTCTTT. It yields the protein CASSFFGPNTEAFF.

The DNA of the CDR3 is TGTGCCAGCAGCTTGTGGGGGACTCATTCCTACGAGCAGTACTTC. Amino acid sequence: CASSLWGTHSYEQYF. The chain carries TRBV5-6 and TRBJ2-7, with a tentative D call TRBD2 (6 bases). Germline loops: CDR1 SGHDT, CDR2 YYEEEE. The CDR3 totals 15 residues. V lost 1 base and J 1 base, leaving 12 bases between the germline ends.